The 15 T cell receptor beta chains in this list originate from one sample, sequenced in a study of tumor-infiltrating lymphocytes in primary liver carcinoma. From roughly 0.5 ug total RNA, TCR beta cDNA was generated with a primer in the constant region. Library construction for TCR beta comprised three nested multiplex PCR rounds performed with slightly modified ARM-PCR. With TRBV1-TRBV30 forward primers and a C-beta reverse primer, the first two PCR rounds were run for approximately 9 cycles each. TCRdb reprocessed the multiplex PCR reads via MiXCR and lists one record per CDR3 protein. The sample consists of about 320,000 distinct CDR3 sequences, about three fifths of them appearing once. It was unsorted whole blood that yielded blood RNA, and germline DNA was also extracted. The specimen was peripheral blood. The source is a young woman with primary liver carcinoma and hepatitis B virus infection.

The CDR3 DNA reads TGTGCCAGCAGTTCGGACGTGAGCTCCTACGAGCAGTACTTC. Its translation: CASSSDVSSYEQYF. The chain employs TRBV11-2 and TRBJ2-7; no clear D. With 6 bases removed from V and 0 bases from J, the gap between germline ends came to 12 bases. CDR1 and CDR2 (germline): SGHAT, FQNNGV. The CDR3 covers 14 residues.

On this clonotype: A much larger clone lies a single base off, so this may be a read error. The J gene is TRBJ2-1, the V gene TRBV29-1; either TRBD1 or TRBD2 may fit D (6 bases each). Trimming took 6 bases from V and 12 from J, leaving 27 bases between them. From germline, CDR1 is SQVTM and CDR2 ANQGSEA. The length of the CDR3 is 15 residues. The CDR3 bases are TGCAGCGTGGGGGGCTCGGGCCATGGGGCCGCGGGGCAGTTCTTC. Encoded protein: CSVGGSGHGAAGQFF.

On this clonotype itself: A read error may explain this, as a much larger clone is one base away. The V and J genes are TRBV4-3 and TRBJ1-1; no definite D call. In germline, CDR1 is LGHNA, CDR2 YSLEER. CDR3 length: 15 amino acids. The CDR3 here is CVSSQARRANTEAFF. The DNA for the CDR3 is TGCGTCAGCAGCCAAGCAAGGAGGGCCAACACTGAAGCTTTCTTT.

This clonotype has a count of ten or more. The chain joins TRBV6-2 or TRBV6-3 to TRBJ2-7; weak D call: TRBD2 (6 bases). Trimming removed 7 bases at V and 3 bases at J, with 13 bases between. The germline V gene has CDR1 MNHEY and CDR2 SVGEGT. This CDR3 has 13 amino acids. The CDR3 DNA follows: TGTGCCAGCAAGGAGACTAGTGACTACGAGCAGTACTTC. As protein: CASKETSDYEQYF.

On this clonotype: Since the CDR3 does not end with the conserved phenylalanine or tryptophan, this likely comes from a read error. The genes are TRBV12-3 or TRBV12-4 and TRBJ2-7; 14 positions agree with TRBD2. J lost 4 bases, V lost 7 bases, and 18 bases had no gene match. The CDR3 loop spans 19 amino acids. The CDR3 nucleotides read TGTGCCAGCACCGAGCCCGGGACTAGCGGGAGTCGGAGTTTGTACGAGCAGTACTCC. Translating gives CASTEPGTSGSRSLYEQYS.

The chain has TRBV7-2 and TRBJ2-1; tentative D call: TRBD2 (6 bases). CDR1 and CDR2 (germline): SGHTA, FQGNSA. The CDR3 sequence is 14 residues long. Between the trimmed V and J ends, which lost 1 base and 12 bases, there was a span of 16 bases. The CDR3 region is CASSLDRGKDVQFF. The DNA of the CDR3 is TGTGCCAGCAGCTTAGATCGGGGGAAAGATGTGCAGTTCTTC.

Regarding this clonotype: Since a much larger clone is just one base distant, this may be a read error. This chain links TRBV6-5 with TRBJ2-6; D possibly corresponds to TRBD1 (6 bases). CDR3 length: 17 residues. The V end lost 6 bases, the J end lost 8 bases, and 23 bases lay between the germline ends. Germline-derived CDR1 and CDR2 are MNHEY and SVGAGI. This CDR3 is CASSQLSGALIPNVLTF. The CDR3 nucleotides are TGTGCCAGCAGCCAACTATCAGGGGCACTGATACCCAACGTCCTGACTTTC.

As regards this clonotype: This may be a read error, as it is one base from a much larger clone. The chain joins TRBV6-2 or TRBV6-3 to TRBJ2-7; possibly TRBD2 for D (5 bases). The CDR3 is made up of 13 amino acids. V was pared by 7 bases and J by 3 bases, with 13 bases between. In germline, CDR1 is MNHEY, CDR2 SVGEGT. In nucleotides, the CDR3 is TGTGCCAGCACTAGGGCGGGCCTCTACGAGCAGTACTTC. Its translation: CASTRAGLYEQYF.

This chain links TRBV19 with TRBJ2-1; TRBD2 agrees at 13 bases. The CDR3 runs 18 residues. Germline V gives CDR1 LNHDA, CDR2 SQIVND (reference sequence). The V segment lost 3 bases and the J segment 0 bases; nucleotides outside the gene matches: 5. The CDR3 here is CASSIKTSGRNSYNEQFF. In nucleotides, the CDR3 is TGTGCCAGTAGTATTAAGACTAGCGGGAGGAACTCCTACAATGAGCAGTTCTTC.

The chain uses TRBV21-1 and TRBJ1-5; the table's D call, TRBD1, was not checked against the DNA. TRBV21-1 is flagged as a pseudogene. This CDR3 is 19 amino acids long. As DNA, the CDR3 is TGTGCCAGCAGCAAAGTTCCATTCGGACAGGGCCATTGCAATCAGCCCCAGCATTTT. It is translated as CASSKVPFGQGHCNQPQHF.

This clonotype was observed many times. This sequence joins TRBV7-8 and TRBJ2-5; TRBD1 matches 7 bases. CDR3 size: 12 residues. Unmatched junction bases numbered 5, after V lost 5 bases and J lost 8 bases. Germline loops: CDR1 SGHVS, CDR2 FQNEAQ. CDR3 protein: CASSPNRGTQYF. As DNA, the CDR3 is TGTGCCAGCAGCCCTAACAGGGGAACCCAGTACTTC.

This chain joins TRBV6-6 and TRBJ1-2; 8 positions match TRBD1. Germline V CDR1 and CDR2: MNHNY, SVGAGI (reference sequence). Losses at the gene ends were 8 bases for V and 5 bases for J; bases not matched to a gene: 4. CDR3 length: 12 amino acids. DNA of the CDR3: TGTGCCAGCGCCGGGACAGGTTATGGCTACACCTTC. Amino acid sequence: CASAGTGYGYTF.

This clonotype turned up a few times. V gene TRBV7-9 combines with J gene TRBJ2-1; no firm D call. Per germline, CDR1 SEHNR and CDR2 FQNEAQ (reference sequence). The CDR3 is 14 amino acids. Trimming removed 2 bases from V and 7 bases from J, with 12 bases in between. This chain's CDR3 is CASSLHGRSNEQFF. DNA of the CDR3: TGTGCCAGCAGCTTACACGGCCGTTCTAATGAGCAGTTCTTC.

The chain is built from TRBV5-6 and TRBJ1-4, with a tentative D call TRBD1 (6 bases). V lost 0 bases to trimming and J lost 8 bases, with 17 bases between them. This CDR3 is built from 16 residues. Germline assignment: CDR1 SGHDT and CDR2 YYEEEE. CDR3 nucleotide sequence: TGTGCCAGCAGCTTGGGTACCTGGGGGGCCGAAGAAAAACTGTTTTTT. Its translation is CASSLGTWGAEEKLFF.

On this clonotype itself: A much larger clone is a single base away; this may be a read error. The gene calls are TRBV12-3 or TRBV12-4 and TRBJ2-1; the D is unclear. This CDR3 has 12 amino acids. CDR3 bases: TGTGCCAGCAGTTTATTAAGTAATGAGCAGCTCTTC. Its protein is CASSLLSNEQLF.